This passage covers 13 T cell receptor beta chains from one sample sequenced in a study of memory CD4+ T cells and cytomegalovirus serostatus. Generated by immunoSEQ multiplex PCR, the TCRdb table keeps only in-frame clones and is missing some. The data show around 53,000 clones, with around 83% seen just once and roughly 2% held by the top ten. The sort gate was single viable CD3+CD4+CD8-CD45RO+ cells for memory CD4+ T cells. The sequencing input was memory CD4+ T cells from blood. These receptors were collected from an adult in good health and CMV-seropositive.

The CDR3 loop reads CASSPGQRKTGELFF. The DNA for the CDR3 is TGCGCCAGCAGCCCGGGACAAAGAAAAACCGGGGAGCTGTTTTTT. The rearrangement uses TRBV4-3 and TRBJ2-2, with D possibly matching TRBD1 (6 bases). The CDR3 sequence is 15 residues long. V was cut by 4 bases and J by 5 bases, with 14 bases left in between. Looked up from germline, CDR1 is LGHNA and CDR2 is YSLEER.

V gene TRBV5-1 combines with J gene TRBJ2-7; TRBD1 matches at 10 bases. V lost 4 bases to trimming and J lost 4 bases; unmatched junction nucleotides: 8. The CDR3 runs 15 residues. The germline V gene encodes CDR1 SGHRS and CDR2 YFSETQ. The DNA of the CDR3 is TGCGCCAGCAGCCCTGTCCCGGGACAGGGGTACGAGCAGTACTTC. This sequence encodes CASSPVPGQGYEQYF.

The J gene is TRBJ2-5, the V gene TRBV29-1; D may be TRBD1 (7 bases). The J call may be faulty, since TRBJ2-7 better matches the DNA end. The CDR3 extends over 12 amino acids. Germline V gene data show CDR1 as SQVTM and CDR2 as ANQGSEA. The CDR3 sequence: CSVVGGGHEQYF. The CDR3 DNA sequence: TGCAGCGTTGTAGGAGGGGGCCACGAGCAGTACTTC.

This chain joins TRBV6-6 and TRBJ1-5; 9 bases agree with TRBD1. The CDR3 has 14 residues. After removal of 7 bases from V and 8 bases from J, the junction contained 9 bases not matched to a gene. Germline lookup yields CDR1 MNHNY and CDR2 SVGAGI (reference sequence). The CDR3 DNA reads TGTGCCAGCACCCGGGACAGGGACATCAAGCCCCAGCATTTT. It is translated as CASTRDRDIKPQHF.

The rearrangement links TRBV27 to TRBJ1-2; the D gene is possibly TRBD1 (5 bases). The germline CDR1 and CDR2 sequences are MNHEY and SMNVEV (reference sequence). V lost 6 bases and J lost 8, with 16 bases in between. The CDR3 consists of 13 residues. The CDR3 protein is CASSDPTGVGYTF. CDR3 in DNA: TGTGCCAGCAGCGATCCTACAGGTGTCGGCTACACCTTC.

The chain joins TRBV2 to TRBJ1-2; the D gene is possibly TRBD1 (5 bases). Trimming left V 3 bases short and J 4 bases short, with 9 bases between. This CDR3 has 13 residues. Germline V gives CDR1 SNHLY, CDR2 FYNNEI. The CDR3 is CASSDDSSYGYTF. CDR3 nucleotides: TGTGCCAGCAGTGACGACAGCTCCTATGGCTACACCTTC.

The V call is TRBV7-3, the J call TRBJ2-6, with D unclear. CDR1 and CDR2 (germline): SGHTA, FQGTGA. V lost 0 bases to trimming and J lost 1 base, with 7 bases between them. There are 16 residues in the CDR3. The CDR3 here is CASSLTPGSGANVLTF. In DNA form, the CDR3 reads TGTGCCAGCAGCTTAACGCCCGGATCTGGGGCCAACGTCCTGACTTTC.

The chain couples TRBV7-2 to TRBJ2-7, with 7 bases lining up with TRBD2. The ends lost 1 base at V and 4 bases at J; junction bases unmatched: 7. The CDR3 consists of 15 residues. In germline, CDR1 is SGHTA, CDR2 FQGNSA. CDR3 region: CASSLGGRALYEQYF. The CDR3 DNA reads TGTGCCAGCAGCTTAGGGGGGAGGGCCTTATACGAGCAGTACTTC.

CDR3 amino acids: CASSWQRWRAGNTIYF. CDR3 DNA sequence: TGTGCCAGCAGTTGGCAGCGCTGGAGGGCCGGAAACACCATATATTTT. The gene calls are TRBV28 and TRBJ1-3; no firm D call. The germline V gene has CDR1 MDHEN and CDR2 SYDVKM. Trimming took off 4 bases at V and 4 bases at J, with 17 bases between the two ends. The CDR3 is 16 residues long.

This clone was seen a handful of times. The chain is built from TRBV18 and TRBJ1-1, with a weak D call TRBD1 (5 bases). Germline lookup yields CDR1 KGHSH and CDR2 LQKENI. V lost 3 bases and J lost 0, with 14 bases in between. The CDR3 extends over 16 amino acids. CDR3 sequence (DNA): TGTGCCAGCTCACCCCCGGGACGGCTTATGAACACTGAAGCTTTCTTT. This codes for CASSPPGRLMNTEAFF.

The chain links TRBV25-1 to TRBJ1-3; D is unresolved. The V end lost 6 bases, the J end lost 0 bases, and 18 bases lay between the germline ends. Germline V gene data show CDR1 as MGHDK and CDR2 as SYGVNS. There are 17 residues in the CDR3. The CDR3 is CASSDPRSSSSGNTIYF. For the CDR3, the DNA is TGTGCCAGCAGCGACCCCCGTTCGTCCAGCTCTGGAAACACCATATATTTT. Together with reference TRBV25-1 and TRBJ1-3, the CDR3 gives the full variable domain: EADIYQTPRYLVIGTGKKITLECSQTMGHDKMYWYQQDPGMELHLIHYSYGVNSTEKGDLSSESTVSRIRTEHFPLTLESARPSHTSQYLCASSDPRSSSSGNTIYFGEGSWLTVV.

The J gene is TRBJ2-7, the V gene TRBV28; D might be TRBD2 (5 bases). V lost 6 bases to trimming and J lost 2 bases, with 11 bases between them. The germline CDR1 and CDR2 sequences are MDHEN and SYDVKM. The CDR3 is 13 amino acids. This chain's CDR3 is CASSSDSPYEQYF. In DNA, the CDR3 is TGTGCCAGCAGCTCGGACTCACCCTACGAGCAGTACTTC.

This rearrangement joins TRBV18 to TRBJ1-1; 8 positions agree with TRBD1. Trimming took 3 bases from V and 4 from J; bases not matched to a gene: 4. CDR3 size: 14 residues. The germline V gene has CDR1 KGHSH and CDR2 LQKENI. CDR3 region: CASSPGQGFTEAFF. CDR3 sequence (DNA): TGTGCCAGCTCACCTGGACAGGGATTCACTGAAGCTTTCTTT. Looking up the rest from reference TRBV18 and TRBJ1-1 gives the full variable domain: NAGVMQNPRHLVRRRGQEARLRCSPMKGHSHVYWYRQLPEEGLKFMVYLQKENIIDESGMPKERFSAEFPKEGPSILRIQQVVRGDSAAYFCASSPGQGFTEAFFGQGTRLTVV.